The sequence of this T cell receptor beta chain was determined in a study of OX40 agonist ivuxolimab in advanced cancers. The study, taken as a whole, reports: Expanded clones were, on average, more numerous among CD8+ T cells than CD4+.

Profiling relied on immunoSEQ multiplex PCR, and the TCRdb table lists in-frame clones only, not all of them. The sample contains tens of thousands of clones, more than 75% of which appear only once. Regarding this clone: The antigen is unknown.

This clonotype was sampled from an adult with an advanced solid tumor such as melanoma, head and neck, liver or kidney cancer. The sample in question was CD4+ or CD8+ T cells sorted from blood, obtained in a trial of the OX40 agonist ivuxolimab.

The CDR3 DNA sequence: TGCGCCAGCAGGACGGACAGCCAAGAGACCCAGTACTTC. It encodes CASRTDSQETQYF. V usage is TRBV10-1 and J usage is TRBJ2-5, with D possibly TRBD1 on 6 matching bases. This CDR3 has 13 residues. Germline V gene data show CDR1 as WNHNN and CDR2 as SYGVQD (reference sequence). The V and J ends lost 6 bases and 1 base respectively, with 9 bases between them.